The present T cell receptor (beta chain) was sequenced within a study of T cell changes during pregnancy in multiple sclerosis. The CDR3 extends over 15 amino acids. The trim removed 4 bases at V and 8 bases at J, leaving 13 bases unmatched. Germline V lookup: CDR1 SGDLS, CDR2 YYNGEE. TCRdb's table, derived via immunoSEQ multiplex PCR, lists solely in-frame clones and lacks some. The sample yields 40,000 to 55,000 clones, 90% to 95% seen once. This receptor was identified in a female donor with multiple sclerosis, enrolled in a pregnancy study. Sequenced material: CD8+ T cells from peripheral blood mononuclear cells, taken in the first trimester of pregnancy. The rearrangement uses TRBV9 and TRBJ1-2; 8 nucleotides match TRBD1. CDR3 in DNA: TGTGCCAGCAGCTCACCCTTGAGGGACAGGATAGGCTACACCTTC. This sequence encodes CASSSPLRDRIGYTF. The variable domain in full, with the rest retrieved from reference TRBV9 and TRBJ1-2, is DSGVTQTPKHLITATGQRVTLRCSPRSGDLSVYWYQQSLDQGLQFLIQYYNGEERAKGNILERFSAQQFPDLHSELNLSSLELGDSALYFCASSSPLRDRIGYTFGSGTRLTVV.